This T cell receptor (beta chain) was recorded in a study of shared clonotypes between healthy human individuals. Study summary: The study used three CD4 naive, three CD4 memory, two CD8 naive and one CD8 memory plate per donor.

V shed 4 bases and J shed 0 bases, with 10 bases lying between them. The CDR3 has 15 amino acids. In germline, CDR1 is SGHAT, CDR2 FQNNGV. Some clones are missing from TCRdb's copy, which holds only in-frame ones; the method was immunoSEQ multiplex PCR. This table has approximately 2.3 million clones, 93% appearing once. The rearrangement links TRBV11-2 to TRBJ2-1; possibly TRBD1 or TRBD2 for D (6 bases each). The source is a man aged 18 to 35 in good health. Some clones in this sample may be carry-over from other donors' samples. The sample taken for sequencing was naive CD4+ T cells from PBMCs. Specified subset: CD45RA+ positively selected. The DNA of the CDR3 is TGTGCCAGCAGCTCCAGGGGAGGCTCCTACAATGAGCAGTTCTTC. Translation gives CASSSRGGSYNEQFF.